These T cell receptor beta chains were read from a single sample in a study of a mutant IDH1 vaccine in newly diagnosed glioma. Antigen specificity for these receptors is unknown. TCRdb's table, derived via immunoSEQ multiplex PCR, lists solely in-frame clones and lacks some. The sample yields 110,000 or so clones, almost 90% seen once. The source was PBMCs, collected from a glioma patient whose treatment included an IDH1 peptide vaccine. These receptors came from a woman aged 45-60 years with glioma. Both conserved end residues are part of each CDR3. D genes are given only for firm matches. Size tells how often a clone was seen (once, few, many) or the class of an expanded clone, and some rows leave it out.

v_gene,len,d_gene,j_gene,abundance,CDR3aa,CDR3nt
TRBV19,14,-,TRBJ1-4,once,CASSPQGRGEKLFF,TGTGCCAGTAGTCCCCAGGGACGGGGCGAAAAACTGTTTTTT
TRBV18,14,-,TRBJ1-6,-,CASSEGGVDSPLHF,TGTGCCAGCTCGGAGGGGGGGGTGGATTCACCCCTCCACTTT
TRBV20-1,11,-,TRBJ2-1,-,CSASPNNEQFF,TGCAGTGCTAGCCCAAACAATGAGCAGTTCTTC
TRBV19,16,TRBD1,TRBJ1-1,-,CASSLWTGGMKTEAFF,TGTGCCAGTAGTCTCTGGACAGGGGGGATGAAGACTGAAGCTTTCTTT
TRBV11-3,14,TRBD1,TRBJ2-7,-,CASSFRTGDYEQYF,TGTGCCAGCAGCTTCCGGACAGGGGACTACGAGCAGTACTTC
TRBV6-5,14,-,TRBJ1-5,-,CASSYSLGIQPQHF,TGTGCCAGCAGTTACTCTTTGGGGATCCAGCCCCAGCATTTT
TRBV5-4,15,-,TRBJ2-7,-,CASSFGGQGIREQYF,TGTGCCAGCAGCTTTGGAGGTCAGGGCATAAGGGAGCAGTACTTC
TRBV15,20,TRBD1,TRBJ1-5,-,CATSELDQQTGGRVNQPQHF,TGTGCCACCAGCGAGCTGGACCAACAAACAGGGGGAAGGGTCAATCAGCCCCAGCATTTT
TRBV29-1,14,-,TRBJ2-7,-,CSVESQGGPYEQYF,TGCAGCGTTGAATCCCAGGGGGGACCGTACGAGCAGTACTTC
TRBV19,16,TRBD1,TRBJ1-5,-,CASIKQGTASYQPQHF,TGTGCCAGTATTAAACAGGGGACCGCATCATATCAGCCCCAGCATTTT
TRBV7-3,14,TRBD2,TRBJ2-7,once,CASSPGLVPYEQYF,TGTGCCAGCAGCCCAGGACTAGTTCCCTACGAGCAGTACTTC
TRBV19,14,TRBD2,TRBJ2-7,-,CASIAGGPPYEQYF,TGTGCCAGTATAGCGGGAGGCCCTCCCTACGAGCAGTACTTC
TRBV7-6,15,TRBD2,TRBJ2-5,-,CASSLGAGIQETQYF,TGTGCCAGCAGCTTAGGAGCGGGGATTCAAGAGACCCAGTACTTC
TRBV6-6,14,TRBD2,TRBJ2-7,-,CASSYAGRIGEQYF,TGTGCCAGCAGTTACGCCGGGAGGATAGGCGAGCAGTACTTC
TRBV11-2,15,-,TRBJ2-7,-,CASSLEFAGHHEQYF,TGTGCCAGCAGCTTAGAATTCGCAGGGCACCACGAGCAGTACTTC
TRBV5-4,13,-,TRBJ2-2,-,CASSLPSTGELFF,TGTGCCAGCAGCTTGCCTAGCACCGGGGAGCTGTTTTTT
TRBV9,15,TRBD1,TRBJ2-6,-,CASSAQGAGANVLTF,TGTGCCAGCAGCGCCCAGGGGGCTGGGGCCAACGTCCTGACTTTC
TRBV5-5,16,-,TRBJ1-1,-,CASSLEEGGGNTEAFF,TGTGCCAGCAGCTTGGAAGAGGGAGGTGGGAACACTGAAGCTTTCTTT
TRBV7-2,16,TRBD2,TRBJ2-7,-,CASSLVHGRSSYEQYF,TGTGCCAGCAGCTTAGTTCACGGGAGGAGCTCCTACGAGCAGTACTTC
TRBV5-1,16,TRBD2,TRBJ2-7,-,CASSPTPGGSSYEQYF,TGCGCCAGCAGCCCAACCCCCGGGGGGAGCTCCTACGAGCAGTACTTC
TRBV2,14,-,TRBJ2-7,-,CASSGVQSSYEQYF,TGTGCCAGCAGTGGAGTACAGAGCTCCTACGAGCAGTACTTC
TRBV7-9,14,TRBD1,TRBJ2-7,-,CASRAGTGTYEQYF,TGTGCCAGCAGGGCGGGGACAGGGACCTACGAGCAGTACTTC
TRBV18,15,TRBD1,TRBJ1-1,-,CASSPGTGGETEAFF,TGTGCCAGCTCACCTGGGACAGGGGGCGAGACTGAAGCTTTCTTT
TRBV5-8,13,-,TRBJ2-3,-,CASSFGGPDTQYF,TGTGCCAGCAGCTTTGGGGGGCCAGATACGCAGTATTTT
TRBV7-3,15,TRBD1,TRBJ2-5,-,CASSPTGTGEETQYF,TGTGCCAGCAGCCCCACCGGGACAGGGGAAGAGACCCAGTACTTC
TRBV18,15,TRBD2,TRBJ2-3,-,CASSLAGVLTDTQYF,TGTGCCAGCTCACTAGCGGGAGTGTTGACAGATACGCAGTATTTT
TRBV5-3,15,-,TRBJ2-1,once,CARSLVLSSYNEQFF,TGTGCCAGAAGTCTGGTACTGAGCTCCTACAATGAGCAGTTCTTC
TRBV19,14,TRBD2,TRBJ2-7,few,CASSILAGFYEQYF,TGTGCCAGTAGTATCCTAGCGGGATTCTACGAGCAGTACTTC
TRBV5-1,15,-,TRBJ2-2,-,CASSFGGRGTGELFF,TGCGCCAGCAGCTTTGGGGGAAGGGGAACCGGGGAGCTGTTTTTT
TRBV2,14,TRBD1,TRBJ2-5,-,CASKDRGTKETQYF,TGTGCCAGCAAGGACAGGGGCACCAAAGAGACCCAGTACTTC
TRBV5-1,14,TRBD1,TRBJ1-4,-,CASSGTGQNEKLFF,TGCGCCAGCAGCGGGACAGGGCAGAATGAAAAACTGTTTTTT
TRBV6-6,12,-,TRBJ1-2,-,CASSAREYGYTF,TGTGCCAGCAGTGCCAGGGAATACGGCTACACCTTC
TRBV11-2,13,-,TRBJ2-7,-,CASSLGRNYEQYF,TGTGCCAGCAGCTTAGGACGGAACTACGAGCAGTACTTC
TRBV9,17,-,TRBJ1-5,-,CASSGARGWGWDQPQHF,TGTGCCAGCAGCGGAGCCCGAGGTTGGGGGTGGGATCAGCCCCAGCATTTT
TRBV6-5,12,-,TRBJ2-5,-,CASSYGRETQYF,TGTGCCAGCAGTTACGGGCGGGAGACCCAGTACTTC
TRBV28,15,-,TRBJ1-1,once,CASSSGRGGLTEAFF,TGTGCCAGCAGCTCCGGTCGGGGGGGATTGACTGAAGCTTTCTTT
TRBV7-3,16,-,TRBJ2-3,-,CASSLPSGGSTDTQYF,TGTGCCAGCAGCCTCCCGTCTGGAGGTAGCACAGATACGCAGTATTTT
TRBV4-1,15,-,TRBJ1-1,-,CASSQERVGETEAFF,TGCGCCAGCAGCCAAGAACGGGTAGGAGAAACTGAAGCTTTCTTT
TRBV5-4,12,-,TRBJ2-3,-,CASSSGPDTQYF,TGTGCCAGCAGCTCCGGCCCAGATACGCAGTATTTT
TRBV30,14,TRBD1,TRBJ1-5,-,CAWSTGTVNQPQHF,TGTGCCTGGAGTACCGGGACAGTGAATCAGCCCCAGCATTTT
TRBV7-3,15,-,TRBJ2-1,once,CASSPPGASYNEQFF,TGTGCCAGCAGCCCGCCGGGAGCGTCCTACAATGAGCAGTTCTTC
TRBV11-3,15,-,TRBJ2-1,-,CASSLGLVSNNEQFF,TGTGCCAGCAGCTTAGGACTAGTCTCTAACAACGAGCAGTTCTTC
TRBV5-6,14,-,TRBJ1-1,-,CASSWGSPNTEAFF,TGTGCCAGCAGCTGGGGGAGTCCGAACACTGAAGCTTTCTTT
TRBV28,13,-,TRBJ2-1,-,CASRAGPSNEQFF,TGTGCCAGCAGGGCGGGCCCCTCAAATGAGCAGTTCTTC
TRBV6-5,14,-,TRBJ1-2,-,CASSAPEGVRGYTF,TGTGCCAGCAGCGCCCCCGAGGGCGTCCGTGGCTACACCTTC